A single sample is the source of the 19 T cell receptor beta chains below, sequenced in a study of blood T cell repertoires in COVID-19 (dated by TCRdb to about 2020). The method behind the library was the immunoSEQ multiplex PCR assay. TCRdb provides this immuneACCESS table in a form limited to in-frame rearrangements. Some clones are lacking; in checked studies, under half of them reflect an unresolved V gene, and why the rest are absent is not known. In all, the sample holds roughly 170,000 clones, and about 75% of those were seen once. The ten largest clones capture approximately 26% of the sample. Sequenced: peripheral blood. Receptor source: a woman in her seventies with acute or convalescent COVID-19.

This clone was seen a handful of times. This CDR3 reads CASSQQGPTNEKLFF. The CDR3, as DNA: TGTGCCAGCAGTCAACAGGGGCCAACTAATGAAAAACTGTTTTTT. This chain uses TRBV6-6 with TRBJ1-4, with TRBD1 identical over 7 bases. The CDR3 contains 15 residues. CDR1 is MNHNY, CDR2 SVGAGI, per germline (reference sequence). J was trimmed by 0 bases and V by 5 bases; bases with no gene match: 3.

This sequence joins TRBV14 and TRBJ2-5; 12 bases line up with TRBD1. The trim removed 3 bases at V and 5 bases at J, leaving 4 bases unmatched. In germline, CDR1 is SGHDN, CDR2 FVKESK. The CDR3 is 15 amino acids. The CDR3: CASSQGTGGAETQYF. The CDR3 bases are TGTGCCAGCAGCCAGGGGACAGGGGGCGCGGAGACCCAGTACTTC.

The chain joins TRBV18 to TRBJ2-3, with D hard to call. Between the trimmed V and J ends, which lost 9 bases and 5 bases, there was a span of 15 bases. CDR3 size: 13 residues. The germline gives CDR1 KGHSH, CDR2 LQKENI. The CDR3, as DNA: TGTGCCAGTGGCCAGGATCAAAGAGATACGCAGTATTTT. Translation gives CASGQDQRDTQYF. The complete variable domain, with remaining parts taken from reference TRBV18 and TRBJ2-3, reads NAGVMQNPRHLVRRRGQEARLRCSPMKGHSHVYWYRQLPEEGLKFMVYLQKENIIDESGMPKERFSAEFPKEGPSILRIQQVVRGDSAAYFCASGQDQRDTQYFGPGTRLTVL.

This clone has a single count. The J gene is TRBJ1-2, the V gene TRBV28; 8 positions agree with TRBD1. J lost 3 bases, V lost 5 bases, and 5 bases had no gene match. This CDR3 has 14 amino acids. Germline V gene lookup returns CDR1 MDHEN and CDR2 SYDVKM. This CDR3 reads CASSRRDRYYGYTF. The CDR3 coding sequence is TGTGCCAGCAGTCGCCGGGACAGGTACTATGGCTACACCTTC.

The chain recombines TRBV5-1 with TRBJ2-7; D is perhaps TRBD2 (5 bases). Germline CDR1 is SGHRS and CDR2 is YFSETQ. V was pared by 4 bases and J by 4 bases, with 15 bases between. The CDR3 extends over 14 amino acids. CDR3 DNA sequence: TGCGCCAGCAGCACCACCGCTAGCAGTTACGAGCAGTACTTC. Protein: CASSTTASSYEQYF.

The chain combines TRBV27 with TRBJ1-1; D is unclear. This CDR3 contains 14 residues. Trimming removed 0 bases from V and 8 bases from J, with 13 bases in between. Germline V gene lookup returns CDR1 MNHEY and CDR2 SMNVEV (reference sequence). CDR3 DNA sequence: TGTGCCAGCAGTTTATCCGGGAACCCGAAGGAAGCTTTCTTT. It translates to CASSLSGNPKEAFF.

The J gene is TRBJ1-1, the V gene TRBV7-2; tentative D call: TRBD1 (5 bases). Germline V gene lookup returns CDR1 SGHTA and CDR2 FQGNSA. The CDR3 covers 14 residues. Deletions cut 3 bases from V and 4 bases from J, with 12 bases between. The CDR3 DNA reads TGTGCCAGCAGCTTTTCAGGGCTCGGCACTGAAGCTTTCTTT. It is translated as CASSFSGLGTEAFF.

The V and J genes are TRBV6-5 and TRBJ1-6, with 8 nucleotides matching TRBD1. With 2 bases clipped from V and 7 bases from J, the junction kept 7 bases outside the gene matches. The CDR3 consists of 16 residues. CDR1 and CDR2 from the germline V gene are MNHEY and SVGAGI. The CDR3 sequence: CASSYGTGLVNSPLHF. CDR3 DNA sequence: TGTGCCAGCAGTTACGGGACAGGTCTTGTAAATTCACCCCTCCACTTT.

The chain is built from TRBV20-1 and TRBJ1-1; D possibly corresponds to TRBD1 (6 bases). The CDR3 is made up of 11 amino acids. Trimming took off 5 bases at V and 10 bases at J, with 14 bases between the two ends. CDR1 is DFQATT and CDR2 is SNEGSKA in the germline V gene (reference sequence). CDR3 amino acids: CSAQKTGLAFF. The CDR3 bases are TGCAGTGCTCAGAAAACAGGGCTAGCTTTCTTT.

V usage is TRBV27 and J usage is TRBJ1-6; possibly TRBD1 for D (5 bases). The V end lost 4 bases, the J end lost 2 bases, and 9 bases lay between the germline ends. The germline V gene encodes CDR1 MNHEY and CDR2 SMNVEV (reference sequence). The CDR3 has 15 residues. CDR3 bases: TGTGCCAGCAGTTGGGTGACAGCCTATAATTCACCCCTCCACTTT. Residues: CASSWVTAYNSPLHF.

This clone occurred many times. The V call is TRBV6-6, the J call TRBJ2-2, with TRBD2 matching 10 bases. CDR1 MNHNY and CDR2 SVGAGI come from the germline V gene (reference sequence). V lost 4 bases to trimming and J lost 7 bases; unmatched junction nucleotides: 6. This CDR3 is built from 15 residues. The CDR3 nucleotides read TGTGCCAGCAGTTTACAGCGGGAGGGGGACGGGGAGCTGTTTTTT. It specifies CASSLQREGDGELFF.

Note on this clone: The sample holds other DNA sequences that translate to the same CDR3. V and J are TRBV5-1 and TRBJ1-1, with 7 nucleotides matching TRBD1. V gave up 0 bases and J gave up 9 bases; unmatched junction bases: 2. CDR3 size: 12 residues. Germline lookup yields CDR1 SGHRS and CDR2 YFSETQ. This chain's CDR3 is CASSLAGGKAFF. The DNA for the CDR3 is TGCGCCAGCAGCTTGGCAGGGGGAAAAGCTTTCTTT.

The chain carries TRBV27 and TRBJ1-6; the D gene is possibly TRBD1 (5 bases). V was pared by 3 bases and J by 10 bases, with 13 bases between. The CDR3 has 14 residues. Germline V gene lookup returns CDR1 MNHEY and CDR2 SMNVEV (reference sequence). For the CDR3, the DNA is TGTGCCAGCAGTTTTGACAGAGACGGATCACCCCTCCACTTT. Protein: CASSFDRDGSPLHF.

The chain joins TRBV3-1 (or the pseudogene TRBV3-2) to TRBJ2-1; 12 bases map to TRBD2. Germline assignment: CDR1 LGHDT and CDR2 YNNKEL (reference sequence). The length of the CDR3 is 19 residues. Trimming at V came to 1 base and at J to 1 base, leaving 8 bases not matched to a gene. CDR3 sequence: CASSQVGRLAGGSYNEQFF. The CDR3 DNA is TGTGCCAGCAGCCAAGTCGGAAGGCTAGCGGGAGGGTCCTACAATGAGCAGTTCTTC.

V usage is TRBV6-6 and J usage is TRBJ2-7; perhaps TRBD1 as D (6 bases). Germline assignment: CDR1 MNHNY and CDR2 SVGAGI (reference sequence). CDR3 length equals 12 residues. Trimming took off 6 bases at V and 6 bases at J, with 12 bases between the two ends. CDR3 in amino acids: CASSPAGAEQYF. The CDR3 coding sequence is TGTGCCAGCAGCCCCGCAGGGGCCGAGCAGTACTTC.

The chain couples TRBV4-2 to TRBJ1-2; D is undetermined. Per germline, CDR1 LGHNA and CDR2 YNFKEQ. Trimming took off 4 bases at V and 7 bases at J, with 13 bases between the two ends. The CDR3 loop spans 13 amino acids. The CDR3 coding sequence is TGTGCCAGCAGCCCGAACACCGTCTTTGGCTACACCTTC. Its translation: CASSPNTVFGYTF.

The chain links TRBV3-1 (or the pseudogene TRBV3-2) to TRBJ2-7; D call uncertain. The CDR3 consists of 12 residues. The germline gives CDR1 LGHDT, CDR2 YNNKEL (reference sequence). Trimming cost V 6 bases and J 2 bases, with 8 bases left between them. In nucleotides, the CDR3 is TGTGCCAGCAGTCCACACCCCTACGAGCAGTACTTC. Encoded protein: CASSPHPYEQYF.

This chain connects TRBV30 to TRBJ1-2, with 9 positions matching TRBD1. Germline V gene sequence: CDR1 GTSNPN, CDR2 SVGIG (reference sequence). The CDR3 spans 14 residues. V shed 3 bases, J shed 5 bases, and the junction held 7 bases outside the gene matches. CDR3 residues: CAWRQWDRDYGYTF. DNA for the CDR3: TGTGCCTGGAGACAATGGGACAGGGATTATGGCTACACCTTC.

The rearrangement joins TRBV24-1 to TRBJ2-3, with 10 bases that match TRBD2. CDR1 is KGHDR and CDR2 is SFDVKD in the germline V gene. With V trimmed by 3 bases and J by 3 bases, 11 bases remained unmatched. This CDR3 is built from 18 residues. The CDR3 protein is CATSDPLGAGGGTDTQYF. In DNA form, the CDR3 reads TGTGCCACCAGTGATCCCCTGGGAGCGGGAGGGGGGACAGATACGCAGTATTTT.